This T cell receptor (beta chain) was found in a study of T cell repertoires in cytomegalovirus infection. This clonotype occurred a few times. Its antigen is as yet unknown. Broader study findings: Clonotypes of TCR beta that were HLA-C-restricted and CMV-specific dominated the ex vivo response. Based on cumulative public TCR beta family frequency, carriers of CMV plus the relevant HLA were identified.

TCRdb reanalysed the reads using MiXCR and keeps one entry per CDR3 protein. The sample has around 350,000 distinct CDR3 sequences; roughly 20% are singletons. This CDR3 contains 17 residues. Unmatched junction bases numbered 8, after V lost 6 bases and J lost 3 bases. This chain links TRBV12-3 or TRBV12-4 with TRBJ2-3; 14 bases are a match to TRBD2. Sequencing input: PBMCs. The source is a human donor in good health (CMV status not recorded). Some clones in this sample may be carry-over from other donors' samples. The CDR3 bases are TGTGCCAGCAGCATCGGACTAGCGGGAGGTATGACAGATACGCAGTATTTT. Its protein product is CASSIGLAGGMTDTQYF.